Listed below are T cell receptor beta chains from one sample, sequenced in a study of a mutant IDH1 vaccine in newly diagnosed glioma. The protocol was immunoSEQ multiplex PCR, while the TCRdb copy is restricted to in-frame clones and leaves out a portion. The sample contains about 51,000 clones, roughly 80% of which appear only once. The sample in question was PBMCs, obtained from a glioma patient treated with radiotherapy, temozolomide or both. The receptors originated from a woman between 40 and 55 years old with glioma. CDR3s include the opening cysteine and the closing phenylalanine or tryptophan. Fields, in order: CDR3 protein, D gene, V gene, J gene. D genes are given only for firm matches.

CASSVAPDRAPGELFF	TRBD1	TRBV9	TRBJ2-2
CASSEGGAYEQYF	-	TRBV2	TRBJ2-7
CASRNDNLYGYTF	-	TRBV6-4	TRBJ1-2
CASSSGQPGYEQYF	TRBD1	TRBV5-1	TRBJ2-7
CASSSRRAGAPPNEQYF	-	TRBV27	TRBJ2-7
CASSGHETQYF	-	TRBV25-1	TRBJ2-5
CASSSDAGTGNTGELFF	TRBD1	TRBV5-8	TRBJ2-2
CARSLALGGLGGNTIYF	-	TRBV7-5	TRBJ1-3
CASSLAGFNEKLFF	-	TRBV5-6	TRBJ1-4
CASSIRGGYGYTF	-	TRBV5-4	TRBJ1-2
CASSHEGFYGYTF	-	TRBV19	TRBJ1-2
CASSDYQLGPDTEAFF	-	TRBV10-2	TRBJ1-1
CASSSRQGEAYEQYF	TRBD1	TRBV6-1	TRBJ2-7
CASSSWDRSETQYF	TRBD1	TRBV7-2	TRBJ2-5
CASSFGTGGETQYF	-	TRBV5-6	TRBJ2-5
CASRGNTNYGYTF	-	TRBV6-5	TRBJ1-2
CASTSGGPNTGELFF	TRBD2	TRBV6-5	TRBJ2-2
CASSLLGTADEKLFF	-	TRBV5-1	TRBJ1-4
CASSLASYGYTF	-	TRBV7-9	TRBJ1-2
CSVVLDGNTEAFF	-	TRBV29-1	TRBJ1-1
CASSYPLSYEQYF	-	TRBV6-6	TRBJ2-7
CASSPDRPQAGEQYF	-	TRBV5-1	TRBJ2-7
CASSLAPPRETGGNTGELFF	-	TRBV7-2	TRBJ2-2
CASSRDRNTGELFF	TRBD1	TRBV5-4	TRBJ2-2
CSPRENTEAFF	-	TRBV20-1	TRBJ1-1
CASSQGLIRSGQGAGDTQYF	TRBD1	TRBV4-1	TRBJ2-3
CASSGTGGDQPQHF	TRBD1	TRBV19	TRBJ1-5
CASSPNRVEQYF	-	TRBV18	TRBJ2-7
CASSNTGTEGNTQYF	-	TRBV6-6	TRBJ2-3
CASSRGFRNSPLHF	-	TRBV19	TRBJ1-6
CASTTGRTNYGYTF	-	TRBV6-5	TRBJ1-2
CASSYSGKYEQYF	-	TRBV5-4	TRBJ2-7
CASPGANTEAFF	-	TRBV2	TRBJ1-1
CASSSSRGGNTIYF	-	TRBV11-2	TRBJ1-3
CASSFTSGGLYEQYF	TRBD2	TRBV5-5	TRBJ2-7
CASSSSSSGNTIYF	-	TRBV6-1	TRBJ1-3
CASSQGGRQAPNYGYTF	-	TRBV4-1	TRBJ1-2
CASSMGPHETQYF	-	TRBV7-7	TRBJ2-5
CASMRQGYYGYTF	TRBD1	TRBV6-1	TRBJ1-2
CASSMLQVHTEAFF	-	TRBV5-6	TRBJ1-1
CASSGHGEKLFF	-	TRBV25-1	TRBJ1-4
CASSLRGHEQYF	-	TRBV7-2	TRBJ2-7
CASSFRTDPNYGYTF	-	TRBV27	TRBJ1-2
CASSLGTAVSGANVLTF	-	TRBV5-6	TRBJ2-6
CASRVGGMNEQYF	TRBD2	TRBV5-4	TRBJ2-7
CASSLGGTGRNEKLFF	TRBD1	TRBV7-2	TRBJ1-4